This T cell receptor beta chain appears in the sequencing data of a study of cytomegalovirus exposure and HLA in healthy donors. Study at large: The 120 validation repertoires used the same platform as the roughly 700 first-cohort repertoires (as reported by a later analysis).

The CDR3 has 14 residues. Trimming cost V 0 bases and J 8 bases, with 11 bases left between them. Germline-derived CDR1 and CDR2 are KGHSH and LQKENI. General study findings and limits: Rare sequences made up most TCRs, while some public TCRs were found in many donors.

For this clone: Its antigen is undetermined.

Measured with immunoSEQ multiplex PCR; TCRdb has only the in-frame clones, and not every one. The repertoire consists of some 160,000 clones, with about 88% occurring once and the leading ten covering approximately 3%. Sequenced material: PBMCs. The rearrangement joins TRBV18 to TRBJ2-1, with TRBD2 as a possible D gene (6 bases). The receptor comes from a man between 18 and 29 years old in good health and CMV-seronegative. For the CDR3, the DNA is TGTGCCAGCTCACCACCGTCTAGCGACTATGAGCAGTTCTTC. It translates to CASSPPSSDYEQFF.